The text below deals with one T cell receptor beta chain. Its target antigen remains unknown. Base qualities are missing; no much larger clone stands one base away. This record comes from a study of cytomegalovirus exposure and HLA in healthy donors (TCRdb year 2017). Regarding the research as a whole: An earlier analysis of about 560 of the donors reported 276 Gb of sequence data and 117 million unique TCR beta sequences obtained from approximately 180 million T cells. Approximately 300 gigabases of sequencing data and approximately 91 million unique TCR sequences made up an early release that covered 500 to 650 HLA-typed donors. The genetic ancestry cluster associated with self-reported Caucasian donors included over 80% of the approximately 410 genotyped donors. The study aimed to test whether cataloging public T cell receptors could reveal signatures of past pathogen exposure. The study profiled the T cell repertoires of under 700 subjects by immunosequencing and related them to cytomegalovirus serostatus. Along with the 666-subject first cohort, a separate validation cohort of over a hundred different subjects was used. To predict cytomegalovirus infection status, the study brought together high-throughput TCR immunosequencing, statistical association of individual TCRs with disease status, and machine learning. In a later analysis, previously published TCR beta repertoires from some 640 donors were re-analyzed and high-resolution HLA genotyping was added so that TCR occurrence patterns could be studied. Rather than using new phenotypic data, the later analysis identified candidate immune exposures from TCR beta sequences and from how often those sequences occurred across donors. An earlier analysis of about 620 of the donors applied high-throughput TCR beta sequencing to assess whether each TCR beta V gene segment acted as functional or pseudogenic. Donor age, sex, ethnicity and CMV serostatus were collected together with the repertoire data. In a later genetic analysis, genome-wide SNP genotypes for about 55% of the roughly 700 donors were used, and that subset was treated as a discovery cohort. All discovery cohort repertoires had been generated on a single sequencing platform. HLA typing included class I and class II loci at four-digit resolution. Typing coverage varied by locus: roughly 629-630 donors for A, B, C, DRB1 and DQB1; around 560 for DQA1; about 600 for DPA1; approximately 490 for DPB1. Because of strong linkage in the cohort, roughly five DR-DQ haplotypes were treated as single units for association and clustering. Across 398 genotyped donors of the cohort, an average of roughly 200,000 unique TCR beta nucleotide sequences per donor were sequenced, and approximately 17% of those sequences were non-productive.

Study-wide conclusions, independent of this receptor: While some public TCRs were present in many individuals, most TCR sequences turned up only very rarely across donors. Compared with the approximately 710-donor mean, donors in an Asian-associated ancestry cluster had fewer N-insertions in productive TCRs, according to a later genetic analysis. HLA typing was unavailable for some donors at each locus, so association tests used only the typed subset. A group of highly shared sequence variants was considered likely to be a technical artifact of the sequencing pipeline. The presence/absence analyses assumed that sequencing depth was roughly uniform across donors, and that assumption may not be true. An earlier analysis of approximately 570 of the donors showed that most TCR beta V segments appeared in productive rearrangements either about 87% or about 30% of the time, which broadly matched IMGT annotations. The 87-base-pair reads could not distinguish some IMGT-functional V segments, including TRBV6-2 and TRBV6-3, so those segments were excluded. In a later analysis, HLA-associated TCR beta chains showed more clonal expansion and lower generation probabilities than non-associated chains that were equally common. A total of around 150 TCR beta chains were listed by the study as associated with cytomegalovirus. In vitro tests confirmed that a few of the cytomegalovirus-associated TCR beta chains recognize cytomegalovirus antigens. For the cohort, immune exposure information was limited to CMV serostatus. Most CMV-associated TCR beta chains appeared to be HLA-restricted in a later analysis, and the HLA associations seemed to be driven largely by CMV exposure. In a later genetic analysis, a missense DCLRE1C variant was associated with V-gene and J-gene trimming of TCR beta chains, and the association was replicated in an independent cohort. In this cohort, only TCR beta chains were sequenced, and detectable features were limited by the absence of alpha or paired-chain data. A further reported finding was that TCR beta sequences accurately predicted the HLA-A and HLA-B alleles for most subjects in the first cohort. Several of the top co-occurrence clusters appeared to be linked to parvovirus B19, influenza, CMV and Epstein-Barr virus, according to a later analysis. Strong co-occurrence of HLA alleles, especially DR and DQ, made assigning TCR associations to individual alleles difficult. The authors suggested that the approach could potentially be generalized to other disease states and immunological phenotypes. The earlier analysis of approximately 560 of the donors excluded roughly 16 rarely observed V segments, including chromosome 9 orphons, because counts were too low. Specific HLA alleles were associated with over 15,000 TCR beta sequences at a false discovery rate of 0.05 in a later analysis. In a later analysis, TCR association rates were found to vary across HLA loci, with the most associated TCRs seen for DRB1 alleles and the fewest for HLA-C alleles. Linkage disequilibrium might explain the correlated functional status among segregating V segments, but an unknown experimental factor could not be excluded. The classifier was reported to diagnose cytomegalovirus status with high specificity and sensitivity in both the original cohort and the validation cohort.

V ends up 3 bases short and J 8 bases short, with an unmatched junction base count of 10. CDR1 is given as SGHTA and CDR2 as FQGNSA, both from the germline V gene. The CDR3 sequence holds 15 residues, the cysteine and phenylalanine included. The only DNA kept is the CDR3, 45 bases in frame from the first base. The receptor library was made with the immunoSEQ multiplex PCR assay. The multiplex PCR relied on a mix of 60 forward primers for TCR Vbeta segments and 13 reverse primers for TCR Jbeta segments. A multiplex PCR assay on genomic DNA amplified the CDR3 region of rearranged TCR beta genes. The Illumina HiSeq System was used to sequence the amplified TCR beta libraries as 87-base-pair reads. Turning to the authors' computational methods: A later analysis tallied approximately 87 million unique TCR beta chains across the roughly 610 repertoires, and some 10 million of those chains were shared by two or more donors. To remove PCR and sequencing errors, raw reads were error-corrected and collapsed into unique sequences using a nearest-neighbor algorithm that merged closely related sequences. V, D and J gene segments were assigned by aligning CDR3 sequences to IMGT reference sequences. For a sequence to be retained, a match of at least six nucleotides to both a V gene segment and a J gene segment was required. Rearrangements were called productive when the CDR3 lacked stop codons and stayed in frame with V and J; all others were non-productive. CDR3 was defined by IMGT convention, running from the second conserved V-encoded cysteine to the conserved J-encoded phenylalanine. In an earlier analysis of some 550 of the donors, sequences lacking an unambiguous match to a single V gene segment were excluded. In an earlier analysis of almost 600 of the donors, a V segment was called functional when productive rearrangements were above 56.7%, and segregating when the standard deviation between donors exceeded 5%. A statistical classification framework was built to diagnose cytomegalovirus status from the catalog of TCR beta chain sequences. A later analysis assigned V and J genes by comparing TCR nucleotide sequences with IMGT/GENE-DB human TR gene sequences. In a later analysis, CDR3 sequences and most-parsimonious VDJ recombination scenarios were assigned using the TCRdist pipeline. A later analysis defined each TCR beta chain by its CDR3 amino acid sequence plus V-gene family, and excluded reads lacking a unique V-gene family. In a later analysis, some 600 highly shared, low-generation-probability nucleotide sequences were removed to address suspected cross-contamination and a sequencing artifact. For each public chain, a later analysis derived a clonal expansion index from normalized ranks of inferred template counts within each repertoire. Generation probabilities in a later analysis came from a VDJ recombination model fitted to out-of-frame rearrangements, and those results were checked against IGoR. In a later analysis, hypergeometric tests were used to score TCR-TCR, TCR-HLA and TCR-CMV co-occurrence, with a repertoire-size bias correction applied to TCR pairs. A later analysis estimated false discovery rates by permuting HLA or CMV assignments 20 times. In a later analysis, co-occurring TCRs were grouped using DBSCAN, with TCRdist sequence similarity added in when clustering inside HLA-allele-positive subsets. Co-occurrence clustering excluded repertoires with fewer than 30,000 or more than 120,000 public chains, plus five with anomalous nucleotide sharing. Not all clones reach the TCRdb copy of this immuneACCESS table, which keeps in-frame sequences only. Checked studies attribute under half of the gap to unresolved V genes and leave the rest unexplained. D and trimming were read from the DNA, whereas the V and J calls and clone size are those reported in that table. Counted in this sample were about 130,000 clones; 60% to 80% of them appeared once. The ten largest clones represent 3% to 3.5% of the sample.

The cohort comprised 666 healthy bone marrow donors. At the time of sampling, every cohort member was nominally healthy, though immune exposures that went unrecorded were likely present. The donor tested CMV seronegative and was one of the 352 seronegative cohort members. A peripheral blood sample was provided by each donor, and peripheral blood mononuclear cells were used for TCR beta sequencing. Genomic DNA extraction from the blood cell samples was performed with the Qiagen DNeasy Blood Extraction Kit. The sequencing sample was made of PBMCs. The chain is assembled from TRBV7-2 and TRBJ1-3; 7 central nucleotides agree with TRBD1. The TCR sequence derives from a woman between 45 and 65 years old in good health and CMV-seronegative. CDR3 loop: CASSFRTGGGDTIYF. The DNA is TGTGCCAGCAGCTTCAGGACAGGAGGAGGAGACACCATATATTTT.